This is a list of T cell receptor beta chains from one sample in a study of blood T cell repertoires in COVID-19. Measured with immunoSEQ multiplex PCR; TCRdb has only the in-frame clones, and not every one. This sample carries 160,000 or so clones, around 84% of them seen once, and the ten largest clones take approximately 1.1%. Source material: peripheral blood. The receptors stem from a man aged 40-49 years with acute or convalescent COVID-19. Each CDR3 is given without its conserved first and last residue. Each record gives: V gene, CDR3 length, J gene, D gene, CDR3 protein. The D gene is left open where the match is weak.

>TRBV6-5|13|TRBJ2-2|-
ASSRTAENTGELF
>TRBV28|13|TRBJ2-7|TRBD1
ASSLHSDRDYEQY
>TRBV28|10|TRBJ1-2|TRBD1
ASKGTDYGYT
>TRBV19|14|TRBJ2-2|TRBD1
ASSPWGQGISGELF
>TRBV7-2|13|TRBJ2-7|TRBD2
ASSLVFGGGGEQY
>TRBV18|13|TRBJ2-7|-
ASSPWGVGRYEQY
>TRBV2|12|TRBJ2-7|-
ASSEEGSPYEQY
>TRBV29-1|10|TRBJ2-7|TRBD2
SARGETGEQY
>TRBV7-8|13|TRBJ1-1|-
ASSLVPGTGREAF
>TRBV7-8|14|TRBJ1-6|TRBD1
ASSLDTDRENSPLH
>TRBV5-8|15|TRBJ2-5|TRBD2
ASSFGTSGGARETQY
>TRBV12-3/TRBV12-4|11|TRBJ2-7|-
ASSNLWPYEQY
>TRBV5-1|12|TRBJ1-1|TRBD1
ASSRDRAYTEAF
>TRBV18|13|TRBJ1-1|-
ASSHSGDVGTEAF
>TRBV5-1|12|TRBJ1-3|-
ASSLAGSGNTIY
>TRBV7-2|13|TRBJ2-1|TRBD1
ASSAPGTGVVEQF
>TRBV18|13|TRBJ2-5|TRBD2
ASSPYGGAQETQY
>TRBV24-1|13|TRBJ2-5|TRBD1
ATSDIQGAQETQY
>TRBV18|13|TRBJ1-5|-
ASSPQGNRNQPQH
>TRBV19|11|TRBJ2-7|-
ASSNSPRGEQY